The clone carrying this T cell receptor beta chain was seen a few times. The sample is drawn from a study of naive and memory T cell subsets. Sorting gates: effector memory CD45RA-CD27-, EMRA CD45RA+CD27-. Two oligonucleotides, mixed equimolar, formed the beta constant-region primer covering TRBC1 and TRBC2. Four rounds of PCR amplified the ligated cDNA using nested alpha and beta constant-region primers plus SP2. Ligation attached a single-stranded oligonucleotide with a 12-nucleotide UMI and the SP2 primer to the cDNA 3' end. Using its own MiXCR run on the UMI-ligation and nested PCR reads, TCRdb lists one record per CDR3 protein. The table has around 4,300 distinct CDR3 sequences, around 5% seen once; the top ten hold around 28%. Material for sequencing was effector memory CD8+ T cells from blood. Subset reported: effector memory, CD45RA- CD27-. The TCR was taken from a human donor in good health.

CDR3: CASSPNRAGYGYTF. Here the CDR3 DNA reads TGTGCCAGCAGTCCCAACAGGGCCGGCTATGGCTACACCTTC. V and J are TRBV2 and TRBJ1-2, with TRBD1 as a possible D gene (6 bases). Trimming took off 5 bases at V and 4 bases at J, with 14 bases between the two ends. The CDR3 covers 14 residues. Per germline, CDR1 SNHLY and CDR2 FYNNEI.